The 4 T cell receptor beta chains in this list originate from one sample, sequenced in a study of blood T cell repertoires in COVID-19. The protocol was immunoSEQ multiplex PCR, while the TCRdb copy is restricted to in-frame clones and leaves out a portion. The sample lists about 76,000 clones, 75% to 90% seen once, with 15% to 20% in the top ten. The sample was peripheral blood. Receptor source: a human donor in a cohort sampled during active COVID-19.

The rearrangement uses TRBV5-1 and TRBJ2-5, with D unresolved. The CDR3 has 13 residues. V lost 1 base, J lost 4 bases, and 8 bases lay in between. CDR1 and CDR2 (germline): SGHRS, YFSETQ. CDR3 sequence: CASSLIPGETQYF. The DNA of the CDR3 is TGCGCCAGCAGCTTGATTCCCGGAGAGACCCAGTACTTC. Full variable domain (missing parts from reference TRBV5-1 and TRBJ2-5): KAGVTQTPRYLIKTRGQQVTLSCSPISGHRSVSWYQQTPGQGLQFLFEYFSETQRNKGNFPGRFSGRQFSNSRSEMNVSTLELGDSALYLCASSLIPGETQYFGPGTRLLVL.

Only one count was recorded for this clone. This chain uses TRBV5-4 with TRBJ1-1, with 9 bases lining up with TRBD1. The CDR3 spans 15 residues. Germline assignment: CDR1 SGHNT and CDR2 YYREEE (reference sequence). V lost 4 bases to trimming and J lost 3 bases; unmatched junction nucleotides: 7. The CDR3 protein is CASSQGTGWDTEAFF. The DNA of the CDR3 is TGTGCCAGCAGCCAGGGGACAGGGTGGGACACTGAAGCTTTCTTT.

The chain has TRBV3-1 (or the pseudogene TRBV3-2) and TRBJ1-1; possible D gene TRBD1, 5 bases. Germline V gene data show CDR1 as LGHDT and CDR2 as YNNKEL (reference sequence). The CDR3 is 16 amino acids. Trimming removed 4 bases at V and 3 bases at J, with 18 bases between. The CDR3 coding sequence is TGTGCCAGCAGCCCCCTACTCAATTGGGGGGACACTGAAGCTTTCTTT. Translating it yields CASSPLLNWGDTEAFF.

The chain joins TRBV10-3 to TRBJ2-7; D is possibly TRBD1 (6 bases). Trimming left V 10 bases short and J 6 bases short, with 19 bases between. The germline V gene encodes CDR1 ENHRY and CDR2 SYGVKD. The CDR3 runs to 13 residues. CDR3 bases: TGTGCCACCCTGGAACAGGGCGGGTTCGAGCAGTACTTC. This encodes CATLEQGGFEQYF.